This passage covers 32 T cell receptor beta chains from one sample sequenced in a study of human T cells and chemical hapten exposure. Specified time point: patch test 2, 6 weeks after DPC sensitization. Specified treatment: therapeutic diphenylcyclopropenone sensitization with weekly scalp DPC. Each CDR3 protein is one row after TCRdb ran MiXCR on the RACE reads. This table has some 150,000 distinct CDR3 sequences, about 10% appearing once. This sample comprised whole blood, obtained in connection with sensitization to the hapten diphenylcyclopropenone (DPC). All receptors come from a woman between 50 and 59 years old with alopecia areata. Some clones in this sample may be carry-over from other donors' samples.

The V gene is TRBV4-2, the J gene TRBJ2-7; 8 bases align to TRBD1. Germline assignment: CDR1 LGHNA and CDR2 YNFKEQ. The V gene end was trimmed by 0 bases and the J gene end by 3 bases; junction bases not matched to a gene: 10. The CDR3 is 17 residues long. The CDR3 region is CASSQDQTGGNSYEQYF. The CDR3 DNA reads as TGTGCCAGCAGCCAAGATCAAACAGGGGGTAATAGCTACGAGCAGTACTTC.

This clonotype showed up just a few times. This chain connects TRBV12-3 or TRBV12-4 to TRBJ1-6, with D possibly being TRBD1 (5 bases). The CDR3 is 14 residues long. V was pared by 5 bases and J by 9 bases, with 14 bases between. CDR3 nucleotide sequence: TGTGCCAGCAGTCCCCGCCGGGGGAGTTCACCCCTCCACTTT. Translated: CASSPRRGSSPLHF.

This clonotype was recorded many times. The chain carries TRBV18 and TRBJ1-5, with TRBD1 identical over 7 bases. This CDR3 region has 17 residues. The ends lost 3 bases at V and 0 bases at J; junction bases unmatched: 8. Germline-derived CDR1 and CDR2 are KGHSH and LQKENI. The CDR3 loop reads CASSPIRTGNSNQPQHF. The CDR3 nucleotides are TGTGCCAGCTCACCGATCAGGACAGGCAATAGCAATCAGCCCCAGCATTTT.

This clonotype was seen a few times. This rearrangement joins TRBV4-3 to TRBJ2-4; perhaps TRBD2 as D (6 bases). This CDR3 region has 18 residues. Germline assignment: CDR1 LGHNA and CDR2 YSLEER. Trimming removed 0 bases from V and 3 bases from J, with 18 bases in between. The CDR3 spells CASSQDLRENLGKNIQYF. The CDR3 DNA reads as TGCGCCAGCAGCCAAGATCTACGGGAGAACCTGGGCAAAAACATTCAGTACTTC.

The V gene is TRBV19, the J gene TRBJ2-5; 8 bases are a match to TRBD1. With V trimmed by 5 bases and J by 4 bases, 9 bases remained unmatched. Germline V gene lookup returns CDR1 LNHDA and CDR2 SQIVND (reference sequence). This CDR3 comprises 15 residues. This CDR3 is CASSSRQGARETQYF. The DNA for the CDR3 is TGTGCCAGTAGTTCCAGGCAGGGGGCGCGAGAGACCCAGTACTTC. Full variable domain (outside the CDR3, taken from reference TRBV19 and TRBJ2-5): DGGITQSPKYLFRKEGQNVTLSCEQNLNHDAMYWYRQDPGQGLRLIYYSQIVNDFQKGDIAEGYSVSREKKESFPLTVTSAQKNPTAFYLCASSSRQGARETQYFGPGTRLLVL.

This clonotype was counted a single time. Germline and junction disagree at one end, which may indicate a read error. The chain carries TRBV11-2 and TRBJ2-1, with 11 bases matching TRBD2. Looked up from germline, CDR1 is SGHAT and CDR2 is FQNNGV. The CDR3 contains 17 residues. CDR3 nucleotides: TGTGCCAGCAACTTAGATTCCGGGACTAGCGGACACAATGAGCAGTTCTTC. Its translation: CASNLDSGTSGHNEQFF.

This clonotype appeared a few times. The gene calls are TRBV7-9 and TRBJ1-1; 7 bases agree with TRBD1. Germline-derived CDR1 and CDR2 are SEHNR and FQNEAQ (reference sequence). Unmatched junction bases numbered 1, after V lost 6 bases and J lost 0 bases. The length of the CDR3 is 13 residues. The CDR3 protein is CASRGTVNTEAFF. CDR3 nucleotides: TGTGCCAGCAGGGGGACAGTGAACACTGAAGCTTTCTTT.

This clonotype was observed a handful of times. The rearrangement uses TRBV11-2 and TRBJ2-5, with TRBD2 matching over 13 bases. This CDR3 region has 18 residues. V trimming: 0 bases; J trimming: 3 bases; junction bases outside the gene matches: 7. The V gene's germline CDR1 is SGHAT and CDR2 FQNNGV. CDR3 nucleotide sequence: TGTGCCAGCAGCTTAGATCTTGTACTAGCGGGAGGGGAAGAGACCCAGTACTTC. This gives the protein CASSLDLVLAGGEETQYF.

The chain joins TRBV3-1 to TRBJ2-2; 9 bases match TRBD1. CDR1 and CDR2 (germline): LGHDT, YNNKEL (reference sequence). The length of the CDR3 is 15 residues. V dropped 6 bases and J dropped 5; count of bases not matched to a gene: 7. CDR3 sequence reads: CASRSQGARTGELFF. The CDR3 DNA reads TGTGCCAGCAGGTCACAGGGGGCACGAACCGGGGAGCTGTTTTTT.

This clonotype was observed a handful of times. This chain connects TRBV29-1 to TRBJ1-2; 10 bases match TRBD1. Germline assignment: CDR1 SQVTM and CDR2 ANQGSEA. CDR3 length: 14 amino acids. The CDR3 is CRAGTGEDPYGYTF. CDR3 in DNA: TGCAGGGCCGGGACAGGGGAGGACCCTTATGGCTACACCTTC.

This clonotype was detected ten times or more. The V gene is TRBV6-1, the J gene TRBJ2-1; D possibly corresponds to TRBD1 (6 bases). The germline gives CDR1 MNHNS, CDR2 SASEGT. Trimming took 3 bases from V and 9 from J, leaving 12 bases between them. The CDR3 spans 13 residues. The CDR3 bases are TGTGCCAGCAGTGACCGGCTAGGGGGTGAGCAGTTCTTC. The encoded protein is CASSDRLGGEQFF.

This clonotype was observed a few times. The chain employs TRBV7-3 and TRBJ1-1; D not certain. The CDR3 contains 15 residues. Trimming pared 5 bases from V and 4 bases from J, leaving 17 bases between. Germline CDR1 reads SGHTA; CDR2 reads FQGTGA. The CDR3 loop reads CASSPVGTLPTEAFF. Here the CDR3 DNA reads TGTGCCAGCAGCCCGGTAGGAACTCTCCCCACTGAAGCTTTCTTT. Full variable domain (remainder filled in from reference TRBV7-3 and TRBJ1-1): GAGVSQTPSNKVTEKGKYVELRCDPISGHTALYWYRQSLGQGPEFLIYFQGTGAADDSGLPNDRFFAVRPEGSVSTLKIQRTERGDSAVYLCASSPVGTLPTEAFFGQGTRLTVV.

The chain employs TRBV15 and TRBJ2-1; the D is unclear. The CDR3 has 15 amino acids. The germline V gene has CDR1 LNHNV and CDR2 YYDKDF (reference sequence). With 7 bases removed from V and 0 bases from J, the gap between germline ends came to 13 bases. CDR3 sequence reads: CATTTLPSSYNEQFF. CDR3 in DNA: TGTGCCACCACCACTCTGCCGTCCTCCTACAATGAGCAGTTCTTC.

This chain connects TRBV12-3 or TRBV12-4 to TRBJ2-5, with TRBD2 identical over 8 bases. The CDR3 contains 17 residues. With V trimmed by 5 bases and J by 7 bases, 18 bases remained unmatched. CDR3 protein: CASSPYSAGGGAGTQYF. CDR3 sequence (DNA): TGTGCCAGCAGTCCGTACTCTGCGGGAGGCGGCGCGGGGACCCAGTACTTC.

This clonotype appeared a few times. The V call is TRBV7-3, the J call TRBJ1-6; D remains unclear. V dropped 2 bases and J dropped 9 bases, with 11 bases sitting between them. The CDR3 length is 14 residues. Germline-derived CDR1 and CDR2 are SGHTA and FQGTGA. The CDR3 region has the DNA TGTGCCAGCAGCTTAGAAGTAAGAGGTTCACCCCTCCACTTT. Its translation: CASSLEVRGSPLHF. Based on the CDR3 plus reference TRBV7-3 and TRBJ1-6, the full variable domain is GAGVSQTPSNKVTEKGKYVELRCDPISGHTALYWYRQSLGQGPEFLIYFQGTGAADDSGLPNDRFFAVRPEGSVSTLKIQRTERGDSAVYLCASSLEVRGSPLHFGNGTRLTVT.

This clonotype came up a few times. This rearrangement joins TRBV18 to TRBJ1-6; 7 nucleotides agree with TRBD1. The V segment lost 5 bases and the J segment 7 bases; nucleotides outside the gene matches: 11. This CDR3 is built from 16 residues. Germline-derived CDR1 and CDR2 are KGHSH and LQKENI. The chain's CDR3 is CASSGTGTVKNSPLHF. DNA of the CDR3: TGTGCCAGCTCAGGGACCGGGACAGTGAAAAATTCACCCCTCCACTTT.

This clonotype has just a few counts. The CDR3 protein is CASTWWSSGTDTQYF. As DNA, the CDR3 is TGTGCCAGCACCTGGTGGTCTAGCGGCACAGATACGCAGTATTTT. The rearrangement links TRBV5-4 to TRBJ2-3; possible D gene TRBD2, 6 bases. V gave up 6 bases and J gave up 1 base, with 15 bases separating them. Germline V gene data show CDR1 as SGHNT and CDR2 as YYREEE (reference sequence). The CDR3 consists of 15 residues.

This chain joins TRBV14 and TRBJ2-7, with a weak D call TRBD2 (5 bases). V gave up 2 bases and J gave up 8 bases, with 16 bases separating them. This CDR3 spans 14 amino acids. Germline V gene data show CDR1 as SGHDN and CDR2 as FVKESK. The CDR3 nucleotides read TGTGCCAGCAGCCAACAGTATGGGGAGCGGAAGCAGTACTTC. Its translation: CASSQQYGERKQYF.

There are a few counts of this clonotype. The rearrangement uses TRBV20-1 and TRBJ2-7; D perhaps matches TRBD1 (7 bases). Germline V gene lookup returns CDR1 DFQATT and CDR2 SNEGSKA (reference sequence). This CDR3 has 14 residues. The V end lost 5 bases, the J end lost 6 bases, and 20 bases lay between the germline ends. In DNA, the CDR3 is TGCAGTGCTCCACCGGCGGGACAGCTTCGCGAGCAGTACTTC. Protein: CSAPPAGQLREQYF.

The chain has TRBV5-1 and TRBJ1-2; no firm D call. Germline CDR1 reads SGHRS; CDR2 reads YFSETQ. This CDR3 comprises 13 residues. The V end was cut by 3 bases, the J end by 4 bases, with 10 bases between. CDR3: CASSSGGTYGYTF. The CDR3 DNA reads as TGCGCCAGCAGCTCGGGAGGAACCTATGGCTACACCTTC.

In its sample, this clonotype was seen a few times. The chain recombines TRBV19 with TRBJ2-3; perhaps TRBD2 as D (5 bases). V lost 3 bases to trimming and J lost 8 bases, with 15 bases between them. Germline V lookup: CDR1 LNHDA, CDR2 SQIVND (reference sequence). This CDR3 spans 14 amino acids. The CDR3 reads CASSIRAAEGTQYF. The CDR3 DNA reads TGTGCCAGTAGTATCCGAGCGGCTGAGGGTACGCAGTATTTT.

The CDR3 DNA follows: TGTGCCAGCAGTGACTCGTCAGGGGAGAATGAAAAACTGTTTTTT. This gives the protein CASSDSSGENEKLFF. The chain carries TRBV25-1 and TRBJ1-4, with a weak D call TRBD1 (6 bases). CDR1 and CDR2 (germline): MGHDK, SYGVNS. This CDR3 has 15 residues. V was clipped by 3 bases and J by 5 bases, with 13 bases between them.

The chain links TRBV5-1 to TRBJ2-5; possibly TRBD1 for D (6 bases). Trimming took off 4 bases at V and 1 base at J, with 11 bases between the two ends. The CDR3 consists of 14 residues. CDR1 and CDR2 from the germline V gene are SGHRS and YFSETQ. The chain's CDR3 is CASSPGHLQETQYF. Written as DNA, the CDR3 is TGCGCCAGCAGCCCGGGACACCTCCAAGAGACCCAGTACTTC.

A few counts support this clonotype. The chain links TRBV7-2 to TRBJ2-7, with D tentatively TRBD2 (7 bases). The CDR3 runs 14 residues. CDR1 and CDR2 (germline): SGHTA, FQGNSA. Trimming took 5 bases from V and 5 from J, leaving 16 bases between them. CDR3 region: CASSRAGAGNEQYF. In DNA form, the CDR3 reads TGTGCCAGCAGCCGGGCGGGGGCTGGGAACGAGCAGTACTTC.

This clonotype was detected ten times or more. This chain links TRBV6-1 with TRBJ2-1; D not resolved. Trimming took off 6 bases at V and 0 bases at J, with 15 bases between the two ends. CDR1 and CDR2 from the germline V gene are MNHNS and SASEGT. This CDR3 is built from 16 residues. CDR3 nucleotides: TGTGCCAGCAGACTGGAAGTCACGTCCTCCTACAATGAGCAGTTCTTC. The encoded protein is CASRLEVTSSYNEQFF.

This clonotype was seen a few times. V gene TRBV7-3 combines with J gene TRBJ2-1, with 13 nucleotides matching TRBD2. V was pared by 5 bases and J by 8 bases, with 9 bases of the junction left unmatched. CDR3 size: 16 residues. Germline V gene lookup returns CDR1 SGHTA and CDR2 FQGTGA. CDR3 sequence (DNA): TGTGCCAGCAGCCAGAAGACTAGCGGGAGGTTGGATGAGCAGTTCTTC. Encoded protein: CASSQKTSGRLDEQFF.

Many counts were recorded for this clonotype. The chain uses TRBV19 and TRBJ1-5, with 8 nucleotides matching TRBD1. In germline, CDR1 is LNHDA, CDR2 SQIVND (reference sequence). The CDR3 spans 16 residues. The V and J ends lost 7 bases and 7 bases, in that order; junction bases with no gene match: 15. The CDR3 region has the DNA TGTGCCAGTATCCCCAATAGGGCAGGGGGCGGGCAGCCCCAGCATTTT. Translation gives CASIPNRAGGGQPQHF. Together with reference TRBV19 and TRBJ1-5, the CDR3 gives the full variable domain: DGGITQSPKYLFRKEGQNVTLSCEQNLNHDAMYWYRQDPGQGLRLIYYSQIVNDFQKGDIAEGYSVSREKKESFPLTVTSAQKNPTAFYLCASIPNRAGGGQPQHFGDGTRLSIL.

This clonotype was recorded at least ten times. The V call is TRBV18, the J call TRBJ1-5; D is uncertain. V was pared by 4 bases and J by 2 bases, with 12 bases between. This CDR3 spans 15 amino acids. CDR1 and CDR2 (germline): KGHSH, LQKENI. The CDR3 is CASSRIAGGNQPQHF. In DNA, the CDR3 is TGTGCCAGCTCACGTATTGCCGGGGGCAATCAGCCCCAGCATTTT.

The CDR3 loop reads CASSLLGTEAFF. CDR3 DNA: TGTGCCAGCAGCTTACTGGGCACTGAAGCTTTCTTT. The rearrangement links TRBV7-8 to TRBJ1-1; D gene unclear. Trimming cost V 2 bases and J 4 bases, with 5 bases left between them. Germline V CDR1 and CDR2: SGHVS, FQNEAQ. This CDR3 has 12 amino acids.

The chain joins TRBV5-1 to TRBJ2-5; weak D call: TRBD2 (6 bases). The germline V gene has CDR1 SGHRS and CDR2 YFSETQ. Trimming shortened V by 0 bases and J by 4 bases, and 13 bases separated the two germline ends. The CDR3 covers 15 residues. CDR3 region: CASSLDRGKGETQYF. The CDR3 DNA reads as TGCGCCAGCAGCTTGGATCGGGGGAAAGGAGAGACCCAGTACTTC. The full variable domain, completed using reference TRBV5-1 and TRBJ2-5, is KAGVTQTPRYLIKTRGQQVTLSCSPISGHRSVSWYQQTPGQGLQFLFEYFSETQRNKGNFPGRFSGRQFSNSRSEMNVSTLELGDSALYLCASSLDRGKGETQYFGPGTRLLVL.

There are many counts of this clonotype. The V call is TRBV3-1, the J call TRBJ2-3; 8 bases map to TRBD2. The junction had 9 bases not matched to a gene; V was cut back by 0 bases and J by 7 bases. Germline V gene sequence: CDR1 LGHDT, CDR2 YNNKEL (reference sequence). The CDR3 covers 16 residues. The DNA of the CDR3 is TGTGCCAGCAGCCAAGACCCCAGCGGGAGTCCTAATACGCAGTATTTT. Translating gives CASSQDPSGSPNTQYF.

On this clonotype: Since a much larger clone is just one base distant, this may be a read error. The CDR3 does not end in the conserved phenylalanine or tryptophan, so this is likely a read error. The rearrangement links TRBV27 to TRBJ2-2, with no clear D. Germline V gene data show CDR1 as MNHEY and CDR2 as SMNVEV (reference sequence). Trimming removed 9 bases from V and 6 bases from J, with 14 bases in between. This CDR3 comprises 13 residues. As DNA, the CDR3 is TGTGCCAGTAGGCCCCTTCGGTCCGGGGAGCTGTTTTCT. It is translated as CASRPLRSGELFS.